This TCR beta chain was retrieved from a study of cytomegalovirus exposure and HLA in healthy donors. About the research overall: Around 200 million T cells yielded 120 million or so unique TCR beta sequences, as an earlier analysis found. HLA-typed donors were the source of roughly 80 million unique TCRs held in an early data release. Regarding the study as a whole: Earlier analysis looked at TCR beta V segments, and most were productive about 90% or about 30% of the time. Most TCR sequences were uncommon, yet certain public TCRs appeared in many donors.

CDR1 SGHVS and CDR2 FQNEAQ come from the germline V gene. This CDR3 comprises 12 residues. Deletions cut 3 bases from V and 1 base from J, with 4 bases between. The study ran its PCR with 60 Vbeta and 13 Jbeta primers. Method: immunoSEQ multiplex PCR; TCRdb's copy keeps in-frame clones and lacks some. This table holds about 51,000 clones. Concerning this clone itself: The antigen is not known.

Sequenced: PBMCs. The receptor was derived from a female donor in good health and CMV-seronegative. The genes are TRBV7-8 and TRBJ2-7; D not resolved. The CDR3 coding sequence is TGTGCCAGCAGCTTTAGTTCCTACGAGCAGTACTTC. This sequence encodes CASSFSSYEQYF.